A selection of T cell receptor beta chains follows, all from one sample in a study of T cell responses to AZD1222 COVID-19 vaccine. Profiling relied on immunoSEQ multiplex PCR, and the TCRdb table lists in-frame clones only, not all of them. The sample contains around 120,000 clones, around 82% of which appear only once. The specimen comprised peripheral blood, sampled on day 0 of AZD1222 vaccination. These receptors originate from an adult in good health. Both conserved end residues are part of each CDR3. The order of the fields is V gene, J gene, clone size, D gene, CDR3 protein, CDR3 DNA. D genes are given only for firm matches. Rows give clone size only sometimes, using once, few, many, or a class for an expanded clone.

TRBV7-9	TRBJ1-1	-	TRBD1	CASSPDRGRGDTEAFF	TGTGCCAGCAGCCCAGACAGGGGGCGAGGGGACACTGAAGCTTTCTTT
TRBV6-1	TRBJ2-1	-	-	CASSEFLVAGGESNEQFF	TGTGCCAGCAGTGAATTTTTGGTGGCGGGCGGGGAATCCAATGAGCAGTTCTTC
TRBV11-3	TRBJ2-7	-	-	CASTAGFTYEQYF	TGTGCCAGCACCGCAGGGTTTACCTACGAGCAGTACTTC
TRBV27	TRBJ2-7	-	-	CASSYSGTSYEQYF	TGTGCCAGCAGTTACTCGGGCACGTCCTACGAGCAGTACTTC
TRBV2	TRBJ2-7	-	-	CASSASLGGEQYF	TGTGCCAGCAGTGCCAGTCTTGGGGGGGAGCAGTACTTC
TRBV4-3	TRBJ2-2	-	TRBD1	CASSQGTGPGTGELFF	TGCGCCAGCAGCCAAGGGACAGGTCCTGGGACCGGGGAGCTGTTTTTT
TRBV30	TRBJ2-7	-	TRBD2	CAWGSRGSGGPQYF	TGTGCTTGGGGGAGTCGTGGTAGCGGGGGCCCCCAGTACTTC
TRBV5-6	TRBJ1-2	-	-	CASSPSDRQIRSYTF	TGTGCCAGCAGCCCTAGTGATCGACAAATCCGTAGCTACACCTTC
TRBV6-5	TRBJ1-1	-	TRBD1	CASSYSDRETEAFF	TGTGCCAGCAGTTACTCGGACAGGGAGACTGAAGCTTTCTTT
TRBV7-6	TRBJ2-7	-	-	CASSTSYEQYF	TGTGCCAGCAGCACCTCCTACGAGCAGTACTTC
TRBV9	TRBJ1-2	few	-	CASSEGGGSYGYTF	TGTGCCAGCAGCGAGGGAGGGGGGAGCTATGGCTACACCTTC
TRBV19	TRBJ1-6	-	-	CASSIANSPLHF	TGTGCCAGTAGTATAGCCAATTCACCCCTCCACTTT
TRBV7-2	TRBJ2-5	-	TRBD2	CASSLNSGGQETQYF	TGTGCCAGCAGCTTAAACTCGGGGGGTCAAGAGACCCAGTACTTC
TRBV6-5	TRBJ1-2	-	-	CASSPYPTGYEGYTF	TGTGCCAGCAGCCCCTACCCCACAGGGTACGAGGGCTACACCTTC
TRBV28	TRBJ2-5	-	-	CASSPRDFQETQYF	TGTGCCAGCAGTCCACGGGACTTCCAAGAGACCCAGTACTTC
TRBV7-2	TRBJ2-3	few	-	CASSTGEVADTQYF	TGTGCCAGCAGCACAGGGGAGGTTGCAGATACGCAGTATTTT
TRBV5-1	TRBJ2-7	-	-	CASSFDSGHYEQYF	TGCGCCAGCAGCTTCGACTCAGGGCACTACGAGCAGTACTTC
TRBV7-9	TRBJ2-7	-	TRBD1	CASSLTSGDRPIYEQYF	TGTGCCAGCAGCTTAACGTCAGGGGACAGACCCATCTACGAGCAGTACTTC
TRBV2	TRBJ2-7	-	TRBD2	CASSAATSGSSYEQYF	TGTGCCAGCAGTGCCGCTACTAGCGGTTCCTCCTACGAGCAGTACTTC
TRBV14	TRBJ1-5	-	-	CASSQGTQPQHF	TGTGCCAGCAGCCAAGGGACCCAGCCCCAGCATTTT
TRBV3-1/TRBV3-2	TRBJ1-4	-	-	CASSQVGRELFF	TGTGCCAGCAGCCAAGTGGGCAGGGAACTGTTTTTT
TRBV28	TRBJ1-5	-	TRBD1	CASSGGQGIDQPQHF	TGTGCCAGTTCAGGGGGTCAGGGAATTGACCAGCCCCAGCATTTT
TRBV6-4	TRBJ1-1	-	-	CASGVEMNTEAFF	TGTGCCAGCGGAGTTGAGATGAACACTGAAGCTTTCTTT
TRBV30	TRBJ2-7	-	-	CAWMIKSSRVGHF	TGTGCCTGGATGATAAAATCGAGCAGAGTGGGGCACTTC
TRBV6-4	TRBJ2-6	-	-	CASSDNSGANVLTF	TGTGCCAGCAGTGACAACTCTGGGGCCAACGTCCTGACTTTC
TRBV15	TRBJ1-1	-	TRBD1	CATSETGVGTEAFF	TGTGCCACCAGCGAGACAGGGGTGGGCACTGAAGCTTTCTTT
TRBV7-8	TRBJ2-2	few	TRBD2	CASSRGSPSNTGELFF	TGTGCCAGCAGCCGCGGGAGCCCATCGAACACCGGGGAGCTGTTTTTT
TRBV28	TRBJ1-4	-	-	CASKGVTNEKLFF	TGTGCCAGCAAGGGGGTCACTAATGAAAAACTGTTTTTT
TRBV27	TRBJ1-2	-	-	CASSSWTDGHYGYTF	TGTGCCAGCAGTTCTTGGACAGACGGTCACTATGGCTACACCTTC
TRBV5-1	TRBJ2-6	-	-	CASSPTGPGANVLTF	TGCGCCAGCAGCCCTACAGGGCCTGGGGCCAACGTCCTGACTTTC
TRBV4-3	TRBJ1-5	-	-	CASSPGIGNQPQHF	TGCGCCAGCAGCCCCGGGATCGGGAATCAGCCCCAGCATTTT
TRBV6-5	TRBJ2-7	-	-	CASSFGPPAYF	TGTGCCAGCAGTTTCGGCCCGCCGGCTTACTTC
TRBV19	TRBJ2-2	-	-	CASSETSAGELFF	TGTGCCAGTAGTGAGACGTCTGCCGGGGAGCTGTTTTTT
TRBV15	TRBJ2-1	-	-	CATSRDMVGDEQFF	TGTGCCACCAGCAGAGATATGGTGGGGGATGAGCAGTTCTTC
TRBV4-2	TRBJ1-1	-	TRBD1	CASSQKTGTNTEAFF	TGTGCCAGCAGCCAGAAGACAGGGACGAACACTGAAGCTTTCTTT
TRBV28	TRBJ2-1	-	-	CASSLSHNNEQFF	TGTGCCAGCAGTTTAAGCCACAACAATGAGCAGTTCTTC
TRBV27	TRBJ1-5	-	TRBD1	CASSKDRVLSNQPQHF	TGTGCCAGCAGTAAAGACAGGGTCCTTAGCAATCAGCCCCAGCATTTT
TRBV5-1	TRBJ1-4	-	TRBD1	CASSRVGGTNEKLFF	TGCGCCAGCAGCCGGGTAGGGGGCACTAATGAAAAACTGTTTTTT
TRBV12-3/TRBV12-4	TRBJ1-5	-	-	CASAWSNQPQHF	TGTGCCAGCGCTTGGAGCAATCAGCCCCAGCATTTT
TRBV7-2	TRBJ1-4	-	-	CASSLRAQGSEKLFF	TGTGCCAGCAGCTTACGGGCCCAGGGGAGTGAAAAACTGTTTTTT
TRBV15	TRBJ1-1	-	TRBD1	CATSGPGQGDFLAFF	TGTGCCACCAGCGGACCGGGACAGGGTGATTTTTTGGCTTTCTTT
TRBV7-9	TRBJ2-7	-	-	CATRTKTGEQYF	TGTGCCACCCGGACGAAGACGGGGGAGCAGTACTTC
TRBV7-9	TRBJ2-5	-	TRBD2	CASSPTGGGRETQYF	TGTGCCAGCAGCCCAACGGGCGGGGGTCGTGAGACCCAGTACTTC
TRBV30	TRBJ1-4	-	TRBD1	CAWSRTGTGVEKLFF	TGTGCCTGGAGTCGGACAGGGACTGGGGTAGAAAAACTGTTTTTT
TRBV6-5	TRBJ1-6	-	-	CASSYGTGYNSPLHF	TGTGCCAGCAGTTACGGAACAGGCTATAATTCACCCCTCCACTTT
TRBV19	TRBJ1-2	-	-	CASSQNPIFEVEIYGYTF	TGTGCCAGTAGTCAGAACCCAATTTTTGAGGTTGAAATCTATGGCTACACCTTC
TRBV6-5	TRBJ2-7	-	TRBD2	CASSYMGGFSYEQYF	TGTGCCAGCAGTTACATGGGAGGGTTCTCCTACGAGCAGTACTTC
TRBV15	TRBJ2-5	-	-	CATSRGGPDLRTQYF	TGTGCCACCAGCAGAGGGGGACCCGACCTACGGACCCAGTACTTC
TRBV2	TRBJ1-3	many	TRBD1	CASSEGLGTAGNTIYF	TGTGCCAGCAGTGAAGGATTGGGGACAGCAGGAAACACCATATATTTT
TRBV5-1	TRBJ1-2	-	TRBD1	CASSSGQGGTKYGYTF	TGCGCCAGCAGCTCTGGACAGGGTGGGACTAAATATGGCTACACCTTC
TRBV28	TRBJ1-4	few	-	CASSSPGSTNEKLFF	TGTGCCAGCAGTTCCCCAGGGTCCACTAATGAAAAACTGTTTTTT
TRBV11-3	TRBJ2-5	once	TRBD1	CASSLGQGAQTQYF	TGTGCCAGCAGCTTAGGCCAGGGGGCGCAGACCCAGTACTTC
TRBV11-2	TRBJ1-1	few	-	CAGASLPNTEAFF	TGTGCCGGGGCCAGTCTCCCGAACACTGAAGCTTTCTTT
TRBV4-3	TRBJ2-5	-	TRBD1	CASSQWVSGTDEETQYF	TGCGCCAGCAGCCAATGGGTATCCGGGACAGATGAAGAGACCCAGTACTTC
TRBV7-8	TRBJ1-6	few	TRBD1	CASSIAGTGGLTSRSPLHF	TGTGCCAGCAGCATCGCCGGGACAGGGGGCCTGACTTCTCGTTCACCCCTCCACTTT